The rows below give T cell receptor beta chains drawn from one sample of a study of blood T cell repertoires in COVID-19. Produced via immunoSEQ multiplex PCR; TCRdb's table is partial and in-frame only. Of around 280,000 clones in the sample, nearly 90% are singletons; the top ten hold 1.5% to 2%. Sequencing input: PBMCs or T cells enriched from blood (not recorded which). Receptors were obtained from a woman between 18 and 29 years old with acute COVID-19. The CDR3 runs from the conserved cysteine through the conserved F or W. Fields, in order: V gene, clone size, J gene, D gene, CDR3 protein, CDR3 DNA. D genes are given only for firm matches. The size of a clone is reported for some rows only, either as once, few or many, or as a class for expanded clones.

TRBV29-1	NA	TRBJ1-1	NA	CSVGGGVSEAFF	TGCAGCGTCGGGGGAGGAGTATCCGAAGCTTTCTTT
TRBV12-3/TRBV12-4	NA	TRBJ2-5	NA	CASSLWRKETQYF	TGTGCCAGCAGTTTATGGAGGAAAGAGACCCAGTACTTC
TRBV27	NA	TRBJ1-6	NA	CASSWRPGQINSPLHF	TGTGCCAGCAGTTGGCGACCCGGACAGATTAATTCACCCCTCCACTTT
TRBV5-4	NA	TRBJ2-5	NA	CASSRPLDQETQYF	TGTGCCAGCAGCCGCCCCCTAGACCAAGAGACCCAGTACTTC
TRBV6-1	NA	TRBJ2-2	NA	CASSELGQGGGELFF	TGTGCCAGCAGTGAATTAGGGCAGGGCGGCGGGGAGCTGTTTTTT
TRBV2	NA	TRBJ2-5	NA	CASSDWRAETQYF	TGTGCCAGCAGTGATTGGAGAGCAGAGACCCAGTACTTC
TRBV9	NA	TRBJ1-1	TRBD1	CASSVGRGQMNTEAFF	TGTGCCAGCAGCGTAGGTAGGGGGCAAATGAACACTGAAGCTTTCTTT
TRBV7-6	NA	TRBJ2-5	TRBD2	CASSPPAGGPETQYF	TGTGCCAGCAGCCCCCCCGCGGGAGGGCCGGAGACCCAGTACTTC
TRBV3-1/TRBV3-2	NA	TRBJ2-5	TRBD1	CASSQDPPGDRIEETQYF	TGTGCCAGCAGCCAAGATCCCCCCGGGGACAGGATAGAAGAGACCCAGTACTTC
TRBV2	NA	TRBJ2-3	NA	CASGTRGTDTQYF	TGTGCCAGCGGAACTAGGGGCACAGATACGCAGTATTTT
TRBV19	NA	TRBJ2-1	TRBD2	CASSIDPSGRAYEQFF	TGTGCCAGTAGTATAGATCCTAGCGGGAGGGCCTATGAGCAGTTCTTC
TRBV24-1	NA	TRBJ2-3	NA	CATSDAGVPTDTQYF	TGTGCCACCAGTGATGCAGGGGTTCCCACAGATACGCAGTATTTT
TRBV3-1/TRBV3-2	NA	TRBJ2-1	NA	CASSRYYNNEQFF	TGTGCCAGCAGTCGCTATTATAACAATGAGCAGTTCTTC
TRBV19	NA	TRBJ2-1	NA	CASSIKQYNEQFF	TGTGCCAGTAGTATTAAACAGTACAATGAGCAGTTCTTC
TRBV4-1	NA	TRBJ1-5	NA	CASSQGFSSNQPQHF	TGCGCCAGCAGCCAAGGGTTCAGTAGCAATCAGCCCCAGCATTTT
TRBV10-3	NA	TRBJ1-5	NA	CAISETAGGVLWGEPQHF	TGTGCCATCAGTGAGACCGCCGGAGGGGTCCTCTGGGGAGAGCCCCAGCATTTT
TRBV10-3	NA	TRBJ2-7	TRBD1	CAISEGQGVSYEQYF	TGTGCCATCAGTGAGGGACAGGGGGTGTCCTACGAGCAGTACTTC
TRBV13	NA	TRBJ1-3	TRBD1	CASSRRDSSGNTIYF	TGTGCCAGCAGCCGGAGGGACAGCTCTGGAAACACCATATATTTT
TRBV19	NA	TRBJ1-4	NA	CASSIGAGIGEKLFF	TGTGCCAGTAGTATCGGGGCGGGGATTGGTGAAAAACTGTTTTTT
TRBV5-1	NA	TRBJ1-1	NA	CASSLAWNTEAFF	TGCGCCAGCAGCTTGGCGTGGAACACTGAAGCTTTCTTT
TRBV10-1	once	TRBJ2-1	TRBD2	CASSEPGPGGDEQFF	TGCGCCAGCAGTGAGCCAGGACCGGGAGGGGATGAGCAGTTCTTC
TRBV4-2	NA	TRBJ2-1	TRBD1	CASSQDRGYEQFF	TGTGCCAGCAGCCAAGACAGGGGGTATGAGCAGTTCTTC
TRBV14	NA	TRBJ2-2	NA	CASSQFYRSFGELFF	TGTGCCAGCAGCCAGTTCTACAGGAGTTTCGGGGAGCTGTTTTTT
TRBV4-1	NA	TRBJ2-5	NA	CASSLSPSQETQYF	TGCGCCAGCAGCCTAAGTCCCAGCCAAGAGACCCAGTACTTC
TRBV6-1	NA	TRBJ2-5	NA	CASSELAGAQETQYF	TGTGCCAGCAGTGAACTGGCAGGGGCCCAAGAGACCCAGTACTTC
TRBV12-2	NA	TRBJ1-5	NA	CASRLEGIVFPGQGSAFSNQPQHF	TGTGCAAGTCGCTTAGAAGGTATTGTATTTCCGGGACAGGGTTCTGCATTCAGCAATCAGCCCCAGCATTTT
TRBV3-1/TRBV3-2	NA	TRBJ1-1	NA	CASSQDQVRGEAFF	TGTGCCAGCAGCCAAGATCAGGTTAGGGGTGAAGCTTTCTTT
TRBV29-1	NA	TRBJ2-1	TRBD1	CSVVPTGGTGNTYNEQFF	TGCAGCGTTGTCCCGACCGGGGGGACAGGGAACACCTACAATGAGCAGTTCTTC
TRBV28	NA	TRBJ1-4	NA	CASSYGVEKLFF	TGTGCCAGCTCATACGGGGTTGAAAAACTGTTTTTT
TRBV10-2	NA	TRBJ2-5	TRBD2	CASSEPAGVQETQYF	TGCGCCAGCAGTGAGCCAGCGGGAGTCCAAGAGACCCAGTACTTC
TRBV27	NA	TRBJ1-3	NA	CASSRTAGNTIYF	TGTGCCAGCAGTAGGACAGCTGGAAACACCATATATTTT
TRBV15	once	TRBJ2-5	NA	CATSSWQINQETQYF	TGTGCCACCAGCAGTTGGCAGATCAACCAAGAGACCCAGTACTTC
TRBV7-3	NA	TRBJ2-1	NA	CASSQIGNEQFF	TGTGCCAGCAGCCAAATCGGGAATGAGCAGTTCTTC
TRBV13	NA	TRBJ2-2	TRBD1	CASSPRTGPNTGELFF	TGTGCCAGCAGCCCCCGGACAGGACCGAACACCGGGGAGCTGTTTTTT
TRBV3-1/TRBV3-2	NA	TRBJ1-1	NA	CASSQGMNTEAFF	TGTGCCAGCAGCCAAGGTATGAACACTGAAGCTTTCTTT
TRBV20-1	many	TRBJ2-2	NA	CSASPPIGGLESTGELFF	TGCAGTGCTAGTCCTCCAATCGGGGGATTAGAGAGCACCGGGGAGCTGTTTTTT
TRBV5-6	NA	TRBJ2-7	TRBD2	CASSPGLGDYEQYF	TGTGCCAGCAGCCCGGGACTAGGGGACTACGAGCAGTACTTC
TRBV28	NA	TRBJ1-6	TRBD1	CASSFGTGRGTLHF	TGTGCCAGCAGTTTCGGGACAGGGAGGGGCACCCTCCACTTT
TRBV4-1	NA	TRBJ1-5	NA	CASSQDNRGFSNQPQHF	TGCGCCAGCAGCCAAGATAATAGGGGCTTTAGCAATCAGCCCCAGCATTTT